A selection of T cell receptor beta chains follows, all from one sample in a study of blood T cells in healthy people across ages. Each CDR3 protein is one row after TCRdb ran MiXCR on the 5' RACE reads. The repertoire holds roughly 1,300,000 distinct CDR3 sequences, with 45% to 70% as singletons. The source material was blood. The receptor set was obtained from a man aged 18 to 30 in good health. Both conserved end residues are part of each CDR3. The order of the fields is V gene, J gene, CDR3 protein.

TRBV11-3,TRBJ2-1,CASSPWGGDNEQFF
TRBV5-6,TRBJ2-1,CASSLSKAEQFF
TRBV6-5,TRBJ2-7,CASSYGGIRDEQYF
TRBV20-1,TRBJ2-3,CSAFGVLAGVLDTQYF
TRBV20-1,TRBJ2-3,CSAGRRADAQYF
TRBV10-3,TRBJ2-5,CAIAPHSGTSGGAGETQYF
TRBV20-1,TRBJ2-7,CRDRYRFYEQYF
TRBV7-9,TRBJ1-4,CASSSQYRDPVHEKLFF
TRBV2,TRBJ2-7,CASKQDPFYEQYF
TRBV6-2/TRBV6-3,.,CASSYSLWGYEQYF
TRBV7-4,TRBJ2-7,CASTLTGFVEQYF
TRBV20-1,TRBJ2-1,CSAKTSGYNEQFF
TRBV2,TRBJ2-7,CTGGDNSYEQYF
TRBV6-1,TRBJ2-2,CATGQTTGELFF
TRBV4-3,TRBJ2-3,CASSDGTPGGTQYF
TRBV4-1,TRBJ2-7,CASSQVSGGGYEQYF
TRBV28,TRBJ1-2,CASSVRDGRLANYGYTF
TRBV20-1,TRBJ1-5,CSAKTGGNQPQHF
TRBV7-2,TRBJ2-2,CASSSRTVANTGELFF
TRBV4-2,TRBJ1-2,CASSQEGDRGYGYTF
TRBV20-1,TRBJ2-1,CSAPSDRGYNEQFF
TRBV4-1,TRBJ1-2,CASSQEVIVSGYTF
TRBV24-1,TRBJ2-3,CATQWEAMEYF
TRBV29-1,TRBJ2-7,CSVIPQGAEDEQYF
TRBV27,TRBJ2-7,CASTTKPGGEYEQYF
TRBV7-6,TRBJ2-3,CASSLAGGGLFPTDTQYF
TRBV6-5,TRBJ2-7,CASSYGLRGGSGWMDYEQYF
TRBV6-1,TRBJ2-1,CASSEWVSNNEQFF
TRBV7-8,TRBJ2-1,CASSLALPSTGTGYGNEQFF
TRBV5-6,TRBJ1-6,CASSLRDVNSPLHF
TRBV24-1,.,CATVPKAGYYEQYF
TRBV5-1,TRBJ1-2,CASSLAFTGVGNYGYTF
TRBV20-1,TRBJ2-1,CSARTLAGTYNEQFF
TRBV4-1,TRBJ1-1,CASSQVPPEMNTEAFF
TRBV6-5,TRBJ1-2,CASSLLPGNDFEGYTF
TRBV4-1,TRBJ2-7,CASSQDRQGAYEQYF
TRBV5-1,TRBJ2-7,CASKLIEGHYEQYF
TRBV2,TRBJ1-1,CASKQGNTEAFF
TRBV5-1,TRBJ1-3,CASSGEGRNSGNTIYF
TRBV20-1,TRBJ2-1,CSAPTSGRARYYNEQFF
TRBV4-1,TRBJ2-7,CASSQPTSGNHEQYF
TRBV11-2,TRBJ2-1,CASSSRVPGGRGETYNEQFF